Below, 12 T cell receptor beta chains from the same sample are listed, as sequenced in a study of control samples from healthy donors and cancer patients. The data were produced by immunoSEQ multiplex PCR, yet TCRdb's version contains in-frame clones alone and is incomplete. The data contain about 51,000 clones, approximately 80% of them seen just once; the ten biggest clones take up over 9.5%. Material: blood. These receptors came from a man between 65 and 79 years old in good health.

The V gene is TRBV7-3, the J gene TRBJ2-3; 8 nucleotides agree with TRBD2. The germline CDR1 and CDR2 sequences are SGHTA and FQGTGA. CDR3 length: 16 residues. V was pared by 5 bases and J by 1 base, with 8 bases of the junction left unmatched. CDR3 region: CASSPRGGRGTDTQYF. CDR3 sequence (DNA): TGTGCCAGCAGCCCACGGGGGGGGCGCGGCACAGATACGCAGTATTTT.

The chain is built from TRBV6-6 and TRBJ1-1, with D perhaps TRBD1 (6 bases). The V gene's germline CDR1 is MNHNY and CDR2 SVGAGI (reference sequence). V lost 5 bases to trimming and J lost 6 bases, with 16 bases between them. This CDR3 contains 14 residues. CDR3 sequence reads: CASSPTGSTSEAFF. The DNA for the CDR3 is TGTGCCAGCAGTCCAACAGGGTCTACGTCTGAAGCTTTCTTT.

The CDR3 sequence is CASSEGSGTSGGNTQYF. The CDR3 DNA reads TGTGCCAGCAGTGAAGGCTCCGGGACTAGCGGGGGAAATACGCAGTATTTT. The V gene is TRBV2, the J gene TRBJ2-3; 14 nucleotides match TRBD2. Per the germline V gene, CDR1 is SNHLY and CDR2 is FYNNEI. CDR3 length: 17 amino acids. Unmatched junction bases numbered 7, after V lost 1 base and J lost 7 bases.

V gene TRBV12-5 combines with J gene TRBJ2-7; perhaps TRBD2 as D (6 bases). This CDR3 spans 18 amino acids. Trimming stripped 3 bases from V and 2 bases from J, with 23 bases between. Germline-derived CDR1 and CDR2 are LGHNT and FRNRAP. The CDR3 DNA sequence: TGTGCTAGTGGTTTATCCCGACTACGGGGGTCCACGGCCTACGAGCAGTACTTC. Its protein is CASGLSRLRGSTAYEQYF. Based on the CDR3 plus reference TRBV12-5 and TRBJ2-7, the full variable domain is DARVTQTPRHKVTEMGQEVTMRCQPILGHNTVFWYRQTMMQGLELLAYFRNRAPLDDSGMPKDRFSAEMPDATLATLKIQPSEPRDSAVYFCASGLSRLRGSTAYEQYFGPGTRLTVT.

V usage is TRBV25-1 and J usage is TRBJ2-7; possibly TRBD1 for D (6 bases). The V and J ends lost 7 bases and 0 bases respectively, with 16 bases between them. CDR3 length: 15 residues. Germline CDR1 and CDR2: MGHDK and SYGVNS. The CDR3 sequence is CASNIVGAYSYEQYF. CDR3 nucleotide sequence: TGTGCCAGCAATATAGTGGGGGCCTACTCCTACGAGCAGTACTTC.

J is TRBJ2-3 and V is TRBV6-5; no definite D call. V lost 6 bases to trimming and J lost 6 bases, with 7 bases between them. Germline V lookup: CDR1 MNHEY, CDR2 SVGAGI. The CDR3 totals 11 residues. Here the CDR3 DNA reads TGTGCCAGCAGGAGTGGGGATACGCAGTATTTT. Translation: CASRSGDTQYF.

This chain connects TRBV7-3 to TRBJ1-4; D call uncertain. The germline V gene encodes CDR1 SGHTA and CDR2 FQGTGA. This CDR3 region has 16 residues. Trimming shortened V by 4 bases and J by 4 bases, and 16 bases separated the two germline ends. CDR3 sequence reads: CASSWDSVSVNEKLFF. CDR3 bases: TGTGCCAGCAGCTGGGATTCGGTCTCCGTTAATGAAAAACTGTTTTTT.

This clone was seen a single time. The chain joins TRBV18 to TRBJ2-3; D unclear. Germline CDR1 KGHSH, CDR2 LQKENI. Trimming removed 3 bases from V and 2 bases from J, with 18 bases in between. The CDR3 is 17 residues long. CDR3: CASSPLPSTSVTDTQYF. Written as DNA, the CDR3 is TGTGCCAGCTCACCTCTACCTTCTACCTCTGTCACAGATACGCAGTATTTT.

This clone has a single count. In DNA form, the CDR3 reads TGTGCCAGCGGCTCATCGGAACTGAGCTCCTATAATTCACCCCTCCACTTT. This encodes CASGSSELSSYNSPLHF. The V gene is TRBV28, the J gene TRBJ1-6; no firm D call. The CDR3 runs 17 residues. Trimming cost V 8 bases and J 0 bases, with 17 bases left between them. CDR1 and CDR2 from the germline V gene are MDHEN and SYDVKM.

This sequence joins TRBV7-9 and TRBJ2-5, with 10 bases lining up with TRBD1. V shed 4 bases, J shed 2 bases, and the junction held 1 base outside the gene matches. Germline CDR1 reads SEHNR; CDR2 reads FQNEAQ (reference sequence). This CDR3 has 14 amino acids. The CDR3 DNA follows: TGTGCCAGCAGCTGGACAGGGGGGCAAGAGACCCAGTACTTC. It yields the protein CASSWTGGQETQYF.

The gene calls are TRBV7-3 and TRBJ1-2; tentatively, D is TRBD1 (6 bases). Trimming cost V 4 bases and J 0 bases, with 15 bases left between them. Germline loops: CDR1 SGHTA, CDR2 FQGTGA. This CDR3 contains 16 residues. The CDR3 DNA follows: TGTGCCAGCAGCTCGTGGCCCAGGGGAGCTAACTATGGCTACACCTTC. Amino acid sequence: CASSSWPRGANYGYTF.

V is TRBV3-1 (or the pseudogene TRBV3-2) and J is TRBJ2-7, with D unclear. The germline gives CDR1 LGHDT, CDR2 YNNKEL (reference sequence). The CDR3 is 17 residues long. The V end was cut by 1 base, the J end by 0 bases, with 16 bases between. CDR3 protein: CASSQVLARSSSYEQYF. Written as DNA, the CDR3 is TGTGCCAGCAGCCAAGTCCTTGCTAGGTCAAGCTCCTACGAGCAGTACTTC.